This entry describes one TCR beta chain. The target antigen is unknown. In the PCR, 60 Vbeta and 13 Jbeta primers were used. Here immunoSEQ multiplex PCR was the method, and the copy in TCRdb shows in-frame clones only, minus some. The sample gives over 150,000 clones, approximately 80% of which show up once; 13% is in the top ten. This record comes from a study of cytomegalovirus exposure and HLA in healthy donors. The wider study: HLA-typed donors were the source of about 81 million unique TCRs held in an early data release.

Findings and caveats of the study: Earlier results showed most TCR beta V segments being productive about 90% or about 30% of the time. When a later analysis was performed, an Asian-associated ancestry cluster reportedly had fewer N-insertions than the approximately 690-donor mean.

The CDR3 sequence is 14 residues long. The germline CDR1 and CDR2 sequences are SGDLS and YYNGEE. V dropped 0 bases and J dropped 8 bases, with 14 bases sitting between them. The sequenced sample consisted of PBMCs. V usage is TRBV9 and J usage is TRBJ1-2, with D unresolved. The TCR comes from a woman in her forties or fifties in good health and CMV-seronegative. The CDR3 sequence is CASSVDLQNVGYTF. The CDR3 nucleotides are TGTGCCAGCAGCGTAGATCTACAGAACGTGGGCTACACCTTC.